This note documents a single T cell receptor (beta chain) sequence. Its matching antigen is unknown. There are 14 residues in the CDR3. J lost 6 bases, V lost 5 bases, and 7 bases had no gene match. Germline values: CDR1 MGHDK, CDR2 SYGVNS. This sample stems from a study of cytomegalovirus exposure and HLA in healthy donors. Study context: Prior work identified roughly 120 million unique TCR beta sequences in roughly 190 million T cells.

Primers: 60 Vbeta forward and 13 Jbeta reverse. The assay was immunoSEQ multiplex PCR, and TCRdb's table has in-frame clones only and misses some. This table has about 110,000 clones, 70% to 80% appearing once. Study outcomes and limitations: Immune exposure information comprised only CMV serostatus.

This sequence was found in a female donor in good health and CMV-seronegative. The rearrangement joins TRBV25-1 to TRBJ2-3, with TRBD1 identical over 8 bases. The sample taken for sequencing was PBMCs. The CDR3 DNA follows: TGTGCCAGCAGTTTGACAGGGGAGTCTGATACGCAGTATTTT. The encoded protein is CASSLTGESDTQYF.